This T cell receptor beta chain was profiled in a study of T cell responses to AZD1222 COVID-19 vaccine. Study findings and constraints: Among the donors, most were white British and more were female, and clonal diversity was possibly underestimated.

Clones were sequenced by immunoSEQ multiplex PCR, and TCRdb holds only the in-frame ones, with some missing. The sample has roughly 120,000 clones; around 86% are singletons. Regarding this clone: What it binds is not known.

The CDR3 extends over 15 amino acids. CDR1 is MNHEY, CDR2 SVGAGI, per germline. The ends were cut back, 5 bases at V and 1 base at J, with 11 bases in the middle. The rearrangement joins TRBV6-5 to TRBJ2-2, with D unresolved. Sequenced here: peripheral blood, sampled on day 0 of AZD1222 vaccination. This clonotype was obtained from an adult in good health. The CDR3 loop reads CASSPQSGNTGELFF. For the CDR3, the DNA is TGTGCCAGCAGTCCCCAGTCAGGGAACACCGGGGAGCTGTTTTTT.